Below are 30 T cell receptor beta chains sequenced from a single sample in a study of tumor-infiltrating lymphocytes in primary liver carcinoma. With a constant-region primer, TCR beta cDNA was made from about 0.55 ug of total RNA. Libraries of TCR beta came from three nested multiplex PCR rounds with slightly modified ARM-PCR. The study ran its first two PCR rounds for around 10 cycles each, using TRBV1-TRBV30 forward primers and a C-beta reverse primer. TCRdb redid the calling of the multiplex PCR reads with MiXCR, one entry per CDR3 protein. The sample includes roughly 22,000 distinct CDR3 sequences, approximately 80% of them seen just once. Scientists recovered RNA and DNA together from around 20-30 mg of unsorted bulk tissue. Sequenced: liver tumor tissue from sampling region 2. Documented subset: tumor region T2, inferior pole. The receptors here all came from a young woman with primary liver carcinoma and hepatitis B virus infection.

With respect to this clonotype: The conserved closing phenylalanine or tryptophan is absent in this CDR3, likely reflecting a read error. The chain employs TRBV11-3 and TRBJ2-1, with 12 bases aligning to TRBD2. Losses at the gene ends were 9 bases for V and 8 bases for J; bases not matched to a gene: 11. The CDR3 spans 15 residues. Germline CDR1 reads SGHNT; CDR2 reads YENEEA. CDR3 in amino acids: CARSRLAGAGYEQFI. The CDR3 DNA reads TGTGCCAGAAGCCGACTAGCGGGGGCGGGGTATGAGCAGTTCATC.

For this clonotype: Compared with germline, one end of the junction differs, possibly owing to a read error. V is TRBV12-3 or TRBV12-4 and J is TRBJ2-5; 9 bases fit TRBD1. This CDR3 region has 13 residues. The CDR3 nucleotides are TGTGCAAGCAGTAGGGACAGGGCCAGGGCCCAGTACTTC. Translating it yields CASSRDRARAQYF.

As concerns this clonotype: One end of the junction varies from germline; a read error may be responsible. This chain links TRBV6-1 with TRBJ1-5; no firm D call. The CDR3 loop spans 17 amino acids. In germline, CDR1 is MNHNS, CDR2 SASEGT. The CDR3: CARGCLRRSLRFGPQHF. CDR3 sequence (DNA): TGCGCCAGAGGCTGTCTCCGGCGGAGTTTACGTTTTGGGCCCCAGCACTTT.

The chain has TRBV5-5 and TRBJ2-1; D not resolved. The CDR3 is 13 residues long. Looked up from germline, CDR1 is SGHKS and CDR2 is YYEKEE (reference sequence). V gave up 2 bases and J gave up 7 bases, with 10 bases separating them. The CDR3 bases are TGTGCCAGCAGCTTAAGGCTGAATAATGAGCAGTTCTTC. This codes for CASSLRLNNEQFF.

With respect to this clonotype: At one end the junction does not follow the germline gene, possibly because of a read error. V and J are TRBV6-6 and TRBJ2-6; 10 bases map to TRBD1. The CDR3 runs 18 residues. CDR1 is MNHNY, CDR2 SVGAGI, per germline (reference sequence). CDR3 sequence reads: CASSYSGTGVLGAKVLSF. CDR3 nucleotide sequence: TGTGCCAGCAGTTACTCGGGGACAGGGGTCCTTGGGGCCAAAGTCCTGAGTTTC.

CDR3 nucleotide sequence: TGCGCCAGCAGTTGGGACAAGACCTACGAACACTACTTC. Translated: CASSWDKTYEHYF. The V and J genes are TRBV5-1 and TRBJ2-7; the D gene is possibly TRBD1 (6 bases). Looked up from germline, CDR1 is SGHRS and CDR2 is YFSETQ. Trimming cost V 5 bases and J 13 bases, with 22 bases left between them. The CDR3 is 13 amino acids.

The gene calls are TRBV20-1 and TRBJ1-5; weak D call: TRBD1 (6 bases). V shed 1 base and J shed 0 bases, with 19 bases lying between them. Germline CDR1 DFQATT, CDR2 SNEGSKA (reference sequence). CDR3 length equals 18 residues. The CDR3 loop is CSARGPDSADYSNQPQHF. CDR3 bases: TGCAGTGCTAGAGGTCCGGACAGCGCCGACTATAGCAATCAGCCCCAGCATTTT.

Note on this clonotype: The CDR3 ends on some other residue instead of the conserved phenylalanine or tryptophan, so this is likely a read error. The rearrangement uses TRBV11-2 and TRBJ2-1; TRBD2 matches 7 bases. The V gene's germline CDR1 is SGHAT and CDR2 FQNNGV. This CDR3 spans 16 amino acids. Trimming cost V 5 bases and J 0 bases; bases outside gene matches: 7. Here the CDR3 reads CASSATGRFSYNEQFL. CDR3 bases: TGTGCCAGCAGCGCGACCGGGAGGTTCTCCTACAATGAGCAGTTCCTC.

As to this clonotype: One end of the junction does not line up with germline, which may come from a read error. The chain employs TRBV6-1 and TRBJ2-7, with TRBD2 matching over 10 bases. This CDR3 region has 14 residues. CDR1 MNHNS and CDR2 SASEGT come from the germline V gene. The CDR3 region is CARSNLAGVYERYF. The CDR3 DNA reads as TGTGCCAGGAGTAACCTAGCGGGAGTGTACGAGCGGTACTTC.

This clonotype has ten or more counts. This may arise from a read error, as a much more abundant clone is one base away. J is TRBJ2-1 and V is TRBV4-2, with 9 bases that match TRBD2. This CDR3 comprises 17 residues. The V gene's germline CDR1 is LGHNA and CDR2 YNFKEQ. Written as DNA, the CDR3 is TGTGCCAGCAACCAAGATTCGGGTAGCGGGAGTATCGATGAGCAGTTCTTC. Translated, it gives CASNQDSGSGSIDEQFF.

Points on this clonotype: Since no conserved phenylalanine or tryptophan closes the CDR3, a read error is the likely cause. The DNA of the CDR3 is TGCAGCGACAGGATTGATTACAATGACCAGTTCTTA. This gives the protein CSDRIDYNDQFL. This chain links TRBV29-1 with TRBJ2-1, with a tentative D call TRBD1 (5 bases). Germline V gives CDR1 SQVTM, CDR2 ANQGSEA. The CDR3 runs to 12 residues.

A remark on this clonotype: This may stem from a read error, because a much larger clone lies one nucleotide away. The V and J genes are TRBV11-2 and TRBJ2-1; D tentatively fits TRBD1 or TRBD2 (6 bases each). The CDR3 is made up of 14 amino acids. In germline, CDR1 is SGHAT, CDR2 FQNNGV. CDR3 in amino acids: CTSSLGGLNNEQFF. CDR3 nucleotide sequence: TGTACCAGCAGCTTAGGGGGGTTGAACAATGAGCAGTTCTTC.

This clonotype occurred a few times. The chain couples TRBV7-9 to TRBJ2-1; a possible D gene is TRBD1 (6 bases). The germline CDR1 and CDR2 sequences are SEHNR and FQNEAQ (reference sequence). The CDR3 contains 15 residues. Trimming took off 3 bases at V and 5 bases at J, with 14 bases between the two ends. The DNA for the CDR3 is TGTGCCAGCAGCTTGAGGGGGAACGTTGACAATGAGCAGTTCTTC. It translates to CASSLRGNVDNEQFF.

Regarding this clonotype: It is likely a read error, because the conserved phenylalanine at the end of the CDR3 is missing. V usage is TRBV9 and J usage is TRBJ1-1; perhaps TRBD1 as D (5 bases). In germline, CDR1 is SGDLS, CDR2 YYNGEE. The CDR3 length is 13 residues. CDR3 sequence (DNA): TGTGCCAGCAACGTAGGGGACGTGGTTGATGCTTTCTCT. This translates into CASNVGDVVDAFS.

Comment on this clonotype: Relative to the germline gene, one junction end is altered; a read error may explain this. J is TRBJ2-1 and V is TRBV10-2; maybe TRBD2 (5 bases). This CDR3 contains 14 residues. Germline V gene data show CDR1 as WSHSY and CDR2 as SAAADI. The CDR3 loop is CATKRRDGYIEQFF. CDR3 in DNA: TGCGCCACCAAGCGGAGAGACGGTTACATTGAGCAGTTCTTC.

Comment on this clonotype: One end of the junction fails to match germline, which may point to a read error. The chain couples TRBV11-2 to TRBJ1-1, with TRBD1 matching over 8 bases. Looked up from germline, CDR1 is SGHAT and CDR2 is FQNNGV. The CDR3 is 20 amino acids. CDR3 in amino acids: CASSARNRGGKRWSNTEASF. Written as DNA, the CDR3 is TGTGCCAGCAGCGCTCGGAACAGGGGGGGCAAGAGGTGGAGTAACACTGAAGCTTCCTTT.

The genes are TRBV11-2 and TRBJ1-2; D gene unclear. CDR1 is SGHAT, CDR2 FQNNGV, per germline. Deletions cut 5 bases from V and 0 bases from J, with 10 bases between. The CDR3 has 14 amino acids. The CDR3 bases are TGTGCCAGCAGCGTGAGGGAGGCTAACTATGGCTACACCTTC. Translated: CASSVREANYGYTF.

In the case of this clonotype: Germline is not matched at one junction end, which may reflect a read error. The chain has TRBV5-6 and TRBJ2-1; the match to TRBD2 covers 14 bases. Germline CDR1 reads SGHDT; CDR2 reads YYEEEE. There are 19 residues in the CDR3. CDR3 bases: TGTACTAGCAGGGGGTACGGGACTAGCGGGGGTCCAACCTATAATGAGCAGTTCTTC. This gives the protein CTSRGYGTSGGPTYNEQFF.

V usage is TRBV11-2 and J usage is TRBJ2-5, with D possibly TRBD2 on 6 matching bases. Germline CDR1 reads SGHAT; CDR2 reads FQNNGV. V was cut by 1 base and J by 1 base, with 19 bases left in between. The CDR3 length is 18 residues. In DNA form, the CDR3 reads TGTGCCAGCAGCTTAGCAGTGGGAGGTGCCCGGGTCCAAGAGACCCAGTACTTC. Encoded protein: CASSLAVGGARVQETQYF.

This clonotype is categorized as large (0.1 to 1%). This chain connects TRBV5-6 to TRBJ2-7; 8 nucleotides line up with TRBD1. V lost 2 bases and J lost 9; bases outside the gene matches: 7. This CDR3 is 13 amino acids long. Germline V gene sequence: CDR1 SGHDT, CDR2 YYEEEE. The CDR3 nucleotides read TGTGCCAGCAGCTTACGGACAGGGCTATCGCAGTACTTC. Translating it yields CASSLRTGLSQYF.

This clonotype came up once. The chain recombines TRBV4-2 with TRBJ1-1; no firm D call. This CDR3 comprises 16 residues. The V end lost 10 bases, the J end lost 1 base, and 22 bases lay between the germline ends. Germline V gene sequence: CDR1 LGHNA, CDR2 YNFKEQ. This CDR3 is CANIPVEGRGNTEAFF. The CDR3 nucleotides are TGTGCCAACATCCCCGTCGAGGGAAGAGGGAACACTGAAGCTTTCTTT.

In regard to this clonotype: The missing conserved phenylalanine or tryptophan at the end of this CDR3 makes a read error likely. The DNA is left out, because the CDR3 cannot be placed on it with certainty; the CDR3 is given as TCRdb lists it. The V gene is TRBV30, the J gene TRBJ1-1; TRBD1 is the table's D call and was not checked against the DNA. Germline-derived CDR1 and CDR2 are GTSNPN and SVGIG (reference sequence). The CDR3 numbers 13 amino acids, ends counted. The CDR3 spells CAWNSQGGTEAFL.

This clonotype was picked up a small number of times. The conserved closing phenylalanine or tryptophan is absent in this CDR3, likely reflecting a read error. No DNA is shown, since the ends of the CDR3 on it are uncertain; the CDR3 is the one TCRdb lists. The rearrangement links TRBV11-2 to TRBJ2-7; the DNA was not used to check the table's D call, TRBD2. The CDR3 totals 13 residues, both ends included. From germline, CDR1 is SGHAT and CDR2 FQNNGV. CDR3: CASSFPAGYEQYS.

This clonotype came up many times. A read error is possible here, since a much larger clone lies one base away. The chain has TRBV7-8 and TRBJ1-2, with TRBD1 identical over 8 bases. V dropped 1 base and J dropped 7; count of bases not matched to a gene: 8. Germline lookup yields CDR1 SGHVS and CDR2 FQNEAQ. CDR3 length: 15 amino acids. Here the CDR3 DNA reads TGTGCCAGCAGCTTAGACAGGGGGGTCCTCTGTGGCTACACCTTC. Encoded protein: CASSLDRGVLCGYTF. The variable domain in full, completed from reference TRBV7-8 and TRBJ1-2, reads GAGVSQSPRYKVAKRGQDVALRCDPISGHVSLFWYQQALGQGPEFLTYFQNEAQLDKSGLPSDRFFAERPEGSVSTLKIQRTQQEDSAVYLCASSLDRGVLCGYTFGSGTRLTVV.

As regards this clonotype: Compared with germline, one end of the junction differs, possibly owing to a read error. V is TRBV15 and J is TRBJ1-5; perhaps TRBD1 as D (5 bases). The CDR3 runs 14 residues. Germline CDR1 LNHNV, CDR2 YYDKDF (reference sequence). CDR3 DNA sequence: TGTGCCATCAGCACCAGGGACAGCAATCAGCCCCAGCATTTT. Protein: CAISTRDSNQPQHF.

For this clonotype: The junction shows a germline mismatch at one end, possibly a read error. This sequence joins TRBV6-5 and TRBJ2-3; D is possibly TRBD1 (6 bases). This CDR3 has 15 amino acids. CDR1 and CDR2 from the germline V gene are MNHEY and SVGAGI. The CDR3 bases are TGTGCCAGCAATAGCGTGGACAGTGGGGCAGATACGCAGCGCTTT. The encoded protein is CASNSVDSGADTQRF.

Notes on this clonotype: Germline and junction disagree at one end, which may indicate a read error. The chain links TRBV11-2 to TRBJ2-3; 14 nucleotides line up with TRBD2. This CDR3 region has 18 residues. CDR1 is SGHAT, CDR2 FQNNGV, per germline. For the CDR3, the DNA is TGTACCAGCAGCTTCACCTTTGGGACTAGCGGGAGTTCAGATACACAGTATTTT. Residues: CTSSFTFGTSGSSDTQYF.

This clonotype appeared a single time. One end of the junction varies from germline; a read error may be responsible. The chain employs TRBV11-3 and TRBJ2-1; TRBD2 matches 11 bases. Looked up from germline, CDR1 is SGHNT and CDR2 is YENEEA. The length of the CDR3 is 15 residues. CDR3 DNA sequence: TGTTCCAGCAGCCGAGTAGCGGGGGGGGGGTATAAGCAGTTATTC. Residues: CSSSRVAGGGYKQLF.

This clonotype was seen only a few times. Likely a read error: the CDR3 ends without its conserved phenylalanine or tryptophan. No DNA is shown, since the ends of the CDR3 on it are uncertain; the CDR3 is the one TCRdb lists. V usage is TRBV11-2 and J usage is TRBJ2-2; TRBD2 is taken as the D call from the table, unchecked against the DNA. A total of 18 residues make up the CDR3, ends included. The V gene's germline CDR1 is SGHAT and CDR2 FQNNGV. The CDR3 sequence: CASSSPRAGGLNTGELFL.

On this clonotype: The CDR3 does not end in the conserved phenylalanine or tryptophan, so this is likely a read error. This chain uses TRBV24-1 with TRBJ2-1; D possibly corresponds to TRBD2 (7 bases). Germline V gene lookup returns CDR1 KGHDR and CDR2 SFDVKD. The CDR3 is 17 residues long. As DNA, the CDR3 is TGTGCCAACAGTGGGGGCTGGGGGGGGAGCTCCTACAATGAGCAGTTCTAC. Amino acids: CANSGGWGGSSYNEQFY.